This TCR beta chain was captured by sequencing in a study of low-dose radiotherapy and immunotherapy resistance in tumors. As for this clonotype: With a far larger clone one base away, a read error is the likely cause.

Time point reported: before trial treatment. Trimming took 9 bases from V and 10 from J; bases not matched to a gene: 27. The germline V gene encodes CDR1 SGHNT and CDR2 YYREEE (reference sequence). There are 18 residues in the CDR3. TRAV- and TRBV-specific primers were used for first-strand cDNA, which covered alpha and beta chains. The authors amplified TCRs for about 20 PCR cycles with a constant-region primer and a V-primer adapter. A single record per CDR3 protein comes from TCRdb applying MiXCR to the reads. The table has some 88,000 distinct CDR3 sequences, 9.4% seen once. Material: PBMCs, obtained before treatment. The chain carries TRBV5-4 and TRBJ2-1; 8 nucleotides align to TRBD2. The source of this sequence is a male donor with prostate cancer. The CDR3 region is CATSPSSGSDSISYEQFF. CDR3 DNA: TGTGCCACCTCCCCCTCCAGCGGGAGCGACAGTATTTCCTACGAGCAGTTCTTC.